The next 28 T cell receptor beta chains were all read from a single sample in a study of T cell responses to AZD1222 COVID-19 vaccine. Produced via immunoSEQ multiplex PCR; TCRdb's table is partial and in-frame only. The data contain 150,000 to 200,000 clones, roughly 93% of them singletons. This specimen consisted of peripheral blood, obtained 28 days after the second dose of the MenACWY control vaccine. The origin of the receptors is an adult who received the MenACWY meningococcal vaccine as a control.

This chain connects TRBV19 to TRBJ1-1; 9 bases map to TRBD1. This CDR3 comprises 16 residues. Germline CDR1 is LNHDA and CDR2 is SQIVND (reference sequence). V gave up 4 bases and J gave up 1 base; unmatched junction bases: 7. The chain's CDR3 is CASSSLTGGSNTEAFF. CDR3 nucleotides: TGTGCCAGTAGTAGTCTGACAGGGGGATCGAACACTGAAGCTTTCTTT.

The J gene is TRBJ1-2, the V gene TRBV19, with TRBD1 matching 8 bases. V dropped 5 bases and J dropped 8; count of bases not matched to a gene: 16. The CDR3 totals 16 residues. The germline CDR1 and CDR2 sequences are LNHDA and SQIVND (reference sequence). CDR3 in DNA: TGTGCCAGTAGTGACGGACAGGGTGGTTTGTTTAGAGGCTACACCTTC. Translating it yields CASSDGQGGLFRGYTF.

This clone was picked up one time. V is TRBV2 and J is TRBJ2-5; 8 bases are shared with TRBD2. CDR1 SNHLY and CDR2 FYNNEI come from the germline V gene. V trimming: 6 bases; J trimming: 2 bases; junction bases outside the gene matches: 11. The length of the CDR3 is 16 residues. The CDR3 DNA sequence: TGTGCCAGCAGCAAATCCTTTGGGACTAGTCAAGAGACCCAGTACTTC. This codes for CASSKSFGTSQETQYF. The variable domain in full, completed from reference TRBV2 and TRBJ2-5, reads EPEVTQTPSHQVTQMGQEVILRCVPISNHLYFYWYRQILGQKVEFLVSFYNNEISEKSEIFDDQFSVERPDGSNFTLKIRSTKLEDSAMYFCASSKSFGTSQETQYFGPGTRLLVL.

The J gene is TRBJ1-5, the V gene TRBV7-2; TRBD1 might be the D (6 bases). The germline V gene encodes CDR1 SGHTA and CDR2 FQGNSA. V lost 4 bases and J 2 bases, leaving 12 bases between the germline ends. The CDR3 contains 15 residues. CDR3 DNA sequence: TGTGCCAGCAGCTCCCAGGGGTTCGGCAATCAGCCCCAGCATTTT. Protein product: CASSSQGFGNQPQHF.

The chain carries TRBV19 and TRBJ1-3; D is ambiguous. The CDR3 length is 15 residues. V lost 3 bases, J lost 0 bases, and 9 bases lay in between. CDR1 and CDR2 (germline): LNHDA, SQIVND (reference sequence). CDR3: CASSIDMGSGNTIYF. The CDR3 nucleotides are TGTGCCAGTAGTATCGACATGGGCTCTGGAAACACCATATATTTT.

The gene calls are TRBV15 and TRBJ1-5; possibly TRBD1 for D (6 bases). The CDR3 sequence is 13 residues long. Germline V gene lookup returns CDR1 LNHNV and CDR2 YYDKDF (reference sequence). Trimming cost V 5 bases and J 7 bases, with 12 bases left between them. The CDR3, as DNA: TGTGCCACCAGCTCCAGGGGAGGCCAGCCCCAGCATTTT. This translates into CATSSRGGQPQHF.

This chain connects TRBV3-1 (or the pseudogene TRBV3-2) to TRBJ1-2, with D maybe TRBD1 (6 bases). The CDR3 totals 13 residues. Trimming took off 4 bases at V and 5 bases at J, with 11 bases between the two ends. The germline gives CDR1 LGHDT, CDR2 YNNKEL (reference sequence). In DNA form, the CDR3 reads TGTGCCAGCAGCCTCAGGGGAGGGTATGGCTACACCTTC. Translated, it gives CASSLRGGYGYTF.

The chain uses TRBV6-5 and TRBJ1-4; D remains ambiguous. Germline values: CDR1 MNHEY, CDR2 SVGAGI. The CDR3 totals 15 residues. The V gene lost 2 bases and the J gene lost 8 bases, with 15 bases spanning the gap. The CDR3 sequence is CASSYGRGKWEKLFF. The DNA of the CDR3 is TGTGCCAGCAGTTACGGCAGAGGCAAATGGGAAAAACTGTTTTTT.

The chain combines TRBV30 with TRBJ2-7, with a possible D match to TRBD2 (5 bases). Germline values: CDR1 GTSNPN, CDR2 SVGIG (reference sequence). Trimming left V 3 bases short and J 7 bases short, with 22 bases between. This CDR3 comprises 15 residues. The CDR3 is CAWRKWRALVTEQYF. The CDR3 DNA sequence: TGTGCCTGGAGAAAATGGCGGGCCCTTGTGACGGAGCAGTACTTC.

In DNA form, the CDR3 reads TGTGCCAGCAGTGAATTAGAGGGGGCTCGATCACCCCTCCACTTT. It is translated as CASSELEGARSPLHF. The V and J genes are TRBV6-1 and TRBJ1-6; 7 bases match TRBD1. The V gene end was trimmed by 2 bases and the J gene end by 10 bases; junction bases not matched to a gene: 8. The V gene's germline CDR1 is MNHNS and CDR2 SASEGT. The CDR3 runs to 15 residues.

The rearrangement links TRBV6-6 to TRBJ2-2; D unclear. Germline lookup yields CDR1 MNHNY and CDR2 SVGAGI (reference sequence). V was cut by 6 bases and J by 8 bases, with 7 bases left in between. CDR3 size: 11 residues. This chain's CDR3 is CASSPGGELFF. CDR3 DNA sequence: TGTGCCAGCAGCCCCGGGGGGGAGCTGTTTTTT.

This rearrangement joins TRBV6-2 or TRBV6-3 to TRBJ1-4, with D possibly matching TRBD1 (6 bases). The CDR3 covers 14 residues. V gave up 6 bases and J gave up 7 bases, with 15 bases separating them. Germline V gives CDR1 MNHEY, CDR2 SVGEGT. The CDR3 coding sequence is TGTGCCAGCAGCGACAGGCAGGGCGGTGAAAAACTGTTTTTT. This gives the protein CASSDRQGGEKLFF.

The gene calls are TRBV11-2 and TRBJ2-7, with 7 bases fitting TRBD1. The germline V gene encodes CDR1 SGHAT and CDR2 FQNNGV. The CDR3 is 12 amino acids. Losses at the gene ends were 5 bases for V and 4 bases for J; bases not matched to a gene: 2. The CDR3, as DNA: TGTGCCAGCAGCCGGACAGGTTACGAGCAGTACTTC. It encodes CASSRTGYEQYF. The variable domain in full, with the rest retrieved from reference TRBV11-2 and TRBJ2-7, is EAGVAQSPRYKIIEKRQSVAFWCNPISGHATLYWYQQILGQGPKLLIQFQNNGVVDDSQLPKDRFSAERLKGVDSTLKIQPAKLEDSAVYLCASSRTGYEQYFGPGTRLTVT.

The genes are TRBV6-2 or TRBV6-3 and TRBJ2-7, with TRBD1 matching 10 bases. Looked up from germline, CDR1 is MNHEY and CDR2 is SVGEGT. The CDR3 consists of 13 residues. V dropped 6 bases and J dropped 7; count of bases not matched to a gene: 6. CDR3 nucleotide sequence: TGTGCCAGCAGCCCGCGGGACAGGGGAGAGCAGTACTTC. Its protein product is CASSPRDRGEQYF.

The CDR3 coding sequence is TGTGCCAGCAGTCGGACAGGGTTAGGGGACACTGAAGCTTTCTTT. Translated: CASSRTGLGDTEAFF. The V gene is TRBV27, the J gene TRBJ1-1, with TRBD1 matching 8 bases. The CDR3 covers 15 residues. Germline values: CDR1 MNHEY, CDR2 SMNVEV (reference sequence). J gave up 3 bases and V 5 bases, and 8 bases lay outside the gene matches.

CDR3: CASTGGGLGEKLFF. CDR3 coding DNA: TGTGCCAGCACCGGCGGGGGACTCGGAGAAAAACTGTTTTTT. The chain employs TRBV5-5 and TRBJ1-4, with a possible D match to TRBD1 (5 bases). There are 14 residues in the CDR3. Germline V CDR1 and CDR2: SGHKS, YYEKEE (reference sequence). Trimming removed 6 bases from V and 8 bases from J, with 17 bases in between.

J is TRBJ1-1 and V is TRBV4-2, with 10 bases that match TRBD1. CDR3 length equals 15 residues. The V gene end was trimmed by 3 bases and the J gene end by 1 base; junction bases not matched to a gene: 2. The germline V gene has CDR1 LGHNA and CDR2 YNFKEQ. CDR3 DNA sequence: TGTGCCAGCAGCCAGTGGGACAGGGGGAACACTGAAGCTTTCTTT. It translates to CASSQWDRGNTEAFF.

CDR3 nucleotides: TGCGCCAGCAGTGAGCCCTTTGGGTTGCGGGGAAGCTCCTACGAGCAGTACTTC. Amino acid sequence: CASSEPFGLRGSSYEQYF. The chain recombines TRBV10-2 with TRBJ2-7, with a possible D match to TRBD2 (6 bases). The germline V gene has CDR1 WSHSY and CDR2 SAAADI. The CDR3 has 18 residues. Trimming took off 2 bases at V and 0 bases at J, with 20 bases between the two ends.

J is TRBJ1-4 and V is TRBV27; 9 bases are shared with TRBD1. This CDR3 comprises 15 residues. Losses at the gene ends were 5 bases for V and 7 bases for J; bases not matched to a gene: 8. Germline loops: CDR1 MNHEY, CDR2 SMNVEV (reference sequence). CDR3 bases: TGTGCCAGCAGTATCTACAGGGGGCGCTTTGAAAAACTGTTTTTT. Its protein is CASSIYRGRFEKLFF.

This chain links TRBV2 with TRBJ1-4, with D possibly matching TRBD1 (5 bases). The CDR3 consists of 15 residues. Germline V gene lookup returns CDR1 SNHLY and CDR2 FYNNEI. Trimming stripped 5 bases from V and 7 bases from J, with 17 bases between. The CDR3 DNA reads TGTGCCAGCAGTATCCTAGGGGATCCGAGTGAAAAACTGTTTTTT. It specifies CASSILGDPSEKLFF.

This chain links TRBV7-2 with TRBJ1-1, with 10 bases identical to TRBD1. CDR3 size: 16 residues. J was trimmed by 2 bases and V by 2 bases; bases with no gene match: 5. Germline values: CDR1 SGHTA, CDR2 FQGNSA. The CDR3 is CASSLSGTGVNTEAFF. The DNA of the CDR3 is TGTGCCAGCAGCTTATCCGGGACAGGGGTAAACACTGAAGCTTTCTTT.

This chain links TRBV19 with TRBJ2-7; possibly TRBD1 or TRBD2 for D (5 bases each). CDR1 and CDR2 from the germline V gene are LNHDA and SQIVND (reference sequence). With 3 bases removed from V and 3 bases from J, the gap between germline ends came to 12 bases. This CDR3 is 14 amino acids long. The CDR3 region is CASSMGEPIYEQYF. CDR3 bases: TGTGCCAGTAGTATGGGGGAGCCCATCTACGAGCAGTACTTC.

The chain combines TRBV19 with TRBJ1-6; TRBD1 is a possible D gene (5 bases). The CDR3 totals 19 residues. V was pared by 0 bases and J by 0 bases, with 15 bases between. Germline V lookup: CDR1 LNHDA, CDR2 SQIVND (reference sequence). The CDR3 DNA sequence: TGTGCCAGTAGTATAGAGGGAAGACGGGGGAGCTCCTATAATTCACCCCTCCACTTT. This gives the protein CASSIEGRRGSSYNSPLHF.

The chain's CDR3 is CASSYSHAGGTDTQYF. The CDR3 bases are TGTGCCAGCAGTTACTCGCACGCGGGCGGCACAGATACGCAGTATTTT. V gene TRBV6-5 combines with J gene TRBJ2-3, with a weak D call TRBD2 (5 bases). The germline V and J ends were trimmed by 0 bases and 1 base, with 11 bases remaining between them. This CDR3 is 16 amino acids long. From germline, CDR1 is MNHEY and CDR2 SVGAGI.

The CDR3 region has the DNA TGTGCCAGCAGCCCGACAGTCATAGCGGGGGCCTACAATGAGCAGTTCTTC. This codes for CASSPTVIAGAYNEQFF. The gene calls are TRBV7-3 and TRBJ2-1; 9 nucleotides line up with TRBD2. This CDR3 has 17 amino acids. The germline CDR1 and CDR2 sequences are SGHTA and FQGTGA. V was pared by 5 bases and J by 2 bases, with 10 bases of the junction left unmatched.

V usage is TRBV3-1 (or the pseudogene TRBV3-2) and J usage is TRBJ2-3; 7 bases agree with TRBD1. This CDR3 contains 14 residues. The germline V gene encodes CDR1 LGHDT and CDR2 YNNKEL (reference sequence). Trimming took 2 bases from V and 3 from J; bases not matched to a gene: 2. In DNA form, the CDR3 reads TGTGCCAGCAGCCAACGACAGGGAACAGATACGCAGTATTTT. Protein: CASSQRQGTDTQYF.

The chain joins TRBV6-1 to TRBJ1-5; 9 positions agree with TRBD1. V dropped 0 bases and J dropped 0; count of bases not matched to a gene: 6. The CDR3 extends over 18 amino acids. Germline values: CDR1 MNHNS, CDR2 SASEGT. CDR3: CASSEAHRGPYSNQPQHF. The CDR3 DNA reads as TGTGCCAGCAGTGAAGCGCACAGGGGGCCCTATAGCAATCAGCCCCAGCATTTT.

This chain uses TRBV6-5 with TRBJ1-2; unclear D gene. Per germline, CDR1 MNHEY and CDR2 SVGAGI. Trimming shortened V by 0 bases and J by 4 bases, and 9 bases separated the two germline ends. This CDR3 contains 14 residues. As DNA, the CDR3 is TGTGCCAGCAGTTACTCGACATGGAGCTATGGCTACACCTTC. Translation: CASSYSTWSYGYTF.